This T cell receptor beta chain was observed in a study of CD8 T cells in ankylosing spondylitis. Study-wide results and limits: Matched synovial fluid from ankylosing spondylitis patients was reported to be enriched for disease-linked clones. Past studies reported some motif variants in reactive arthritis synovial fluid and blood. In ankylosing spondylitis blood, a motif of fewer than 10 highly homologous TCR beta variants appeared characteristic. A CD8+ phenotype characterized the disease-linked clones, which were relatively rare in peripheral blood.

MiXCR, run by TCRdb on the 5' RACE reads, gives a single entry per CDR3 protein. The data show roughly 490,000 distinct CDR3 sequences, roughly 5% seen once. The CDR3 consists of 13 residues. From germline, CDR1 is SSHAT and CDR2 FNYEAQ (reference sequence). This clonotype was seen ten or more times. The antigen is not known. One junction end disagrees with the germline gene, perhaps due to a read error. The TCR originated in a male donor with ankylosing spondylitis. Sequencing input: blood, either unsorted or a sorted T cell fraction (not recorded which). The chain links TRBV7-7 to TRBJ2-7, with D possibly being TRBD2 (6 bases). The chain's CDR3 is CASSRGTSYEQYF. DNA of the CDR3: TGTGCTAGCAGCCGAGGGACTTCGTACGAGCAGTACTTC.